The 29 T cell receptor beta chains listed next were all sequenced from one sample in a study of blood T cell repertoires in COVID-19. Profiling relied on immunoSEQ multiplex PCR, and the TCRdb table lists in-frame clones only, not all of them. Altogether approximately 240,000 clones are present, around 80% being singletons, with the ten largest covering around 5.5%. The sample taken for sequencing was peripheral blood. The receptors derive from a human donor in a cohort sampled during active COVID-19.

The rearrangement joins TRBV28 to TRBJ1-1; a possible D gene is TRBD1 (5 bases). Trimming shortened V by 2 bases and J by 7 bases, and 8 bases separated the two germline ends. This CDR3 has 12 residues. Germline V gene sequence: CDR1 MDHEN, CDR2 SYDVKM. In DNA form, the CDR3 reads TGTGCCAGCAGTTTAGGGCAGGGTGAAGCTTTCTTT. Protein product: CASSLGQGEAFF.

Here the CDR3 reads CASSQGQGANTEAFF. In DNA form, the CDR3 reads TGTGCCAGCAGCCAAGGACAGGGCGCAAACACTGAAGCTTTCTTT. The chain combines TRBV4-2 with TRBJ1-1, with TRBD1 matching over 7 bases. Per the germline V gene, CDR1 is LGHNA and CDR2 is YNFKEQ. With V trimmed by 1 base and J by 2 bases, 4 bases remained unmatched. The CDR3 covers 15 residues.

This clone was seen more than once but under ten times. V usage is TRBV7-9 and J usage is TRBJ2-7, with 11 bases matching TRBD2. V gave up 4 bases and J gave up 1 base; unmatched junction bases: 3. Per germline, CDR1 SEHNR and CDR2 FQNEAQ (reference sequence). The CDR3 spans 15 residues. The CDR3 sequence is CASSSGLAGSYEQYF. In DNA, the CDR3 is TGTGCCAGCAGCTCCGGACTAGCGGGTTCCTACGAGCAGTACTTC. Looking up the rest from reference TRBV7-9 and TRBJ2-7 gives the full variable domain: DTGVSQNPRHKITKRGQNVTFRCDPISEHNRLYWYRQTLGQGPEFLTYFQNEAQLEKSRLLSDRFSAERPKGSFSTLEIQRTEQGDSAMYLCASSSGLAGSYEQYFGPGTRLTVT.

The J gene is TRBJ2-1, the V gene TRBV15; 8 bases map to TRBD2. This CDR3 region has 17 residues. Germline lookup yields CDR1 LNHNV and CDR2 YYDKDF (reference sequence). V lost 0 bases, J lost 7 bases, and 11 bases stayed unmatched. CDR3 DNA sequence: TGTGCCACCAGCAGAGACCCTGGGGGGGCTAGCGGGAATGAGCAGTTCTTC. This translates into CATSRDPGGASGNEQFF.

This clone was detected ten times or more. This chain uses TRBV11-2 with TRBJ1-6, with D possibly matching TRBD1 (6 bases). There are 15 residues in the CDR3. V was cut by 2 bases and J by 6 bases, with 11 bases left in between. Germline V gives CDR1 SGHAT, CDR2 FQNNGV. CDR3 in amino acids: CASSLRARGNSPLHF. CDR3 nucleotide sequence: TGTGCCAGCAGCTTAAGAGCCAGGGGTAATTCACCCCTCCACTTT. The complete variable domain, with remaining parts taken from reference TRBV11-2 and TRBJ1-6, reads EAGVAQSPRYKIIEKRQSVAFWCNPISGHATLYWYQQILGQGPKLLIQFQNNGVVDDSQLPKDRFSAERLKGVDSTLKIQPAKLEDSAVYLCASSLRARGNSPLHFGNGTRLTVT.

CDR3 nucleotides: TGTGCCACCAGTCTAGCGGGAATGAACACCGGGGAGCTGTTTTTT. Encoded protein: CATSLAGMNTGELFF. This chain joins TRBV24-1 and TRBJ2-2, with 9 bases that match TRBD2. Trimming removed 6 bases from V and 1 base from J; junction bases left unmatched: 2. Germline loops: CDR1 KGHDR, CDR2 SFDVKD. The CDR3 runs 15 residues.

The chain is built from TRBV5-4 and TRBJ1-4, with D possibly being TRBD1 (5 bases). V lost 4 bases to trimming and J lost 4 bases, with 20 bases between them. The CDR3 length is 17 residues. Germline lookup yields CDR1 SGHNT and CDR2 YYREEE (reference sequence). For the CDR3, the DNA is TGTGCCAGCAGCCTGCGACAGAGTTTAAGTGGTAATGAAAAACTGTTTTTT. Amino acid sequence: CASSLRQSLSGNEKLFF.

The chain combines TRBV28 with TRBJ1-5; D is perhaps TRBD1 (6 bases). With 6 bases removed from V and 1 base from J, the gap between germline ends came to 13 bases. The CDR3 spans 15 residues. The V gene's germline CDR1 is MDHEN and CDR2 SYDVKM. The CDR3 DNA sequence: TGTGCCAGCAGATCGCAGGGGACCAGCAATCAGCCCCAGCATTTT. Encoded protein: CASRSQGTSNQPQHF.

The rearrangement joins TRBV5-1 to TRBJ2-3; 13 nucleotides line up with TRBD2. CDR3 length: 18 amino acids. Germline CDR1 reads SGHRS; CDR2 reads YFSETQ. V dropped 3 bases and J dropped 2; count of bases not matched to a gene: 9. The CDR3 region is CASSSGLAGDLYTDTQYF. Written as DNA, the CDR3 is TGCGCCAGCAGCTCCGGACTAGCGGGGGACTTATACACAGATACGCAGTATTTT.

CDR3 nucleotide sequence: TGTGCCAGCAGCTTGGAACCCAGCGGGAGGGCTGGGGCCAACGTCCTGACTTTC. Translation: CASSLEPSGRAGANVLTF. V gene TRBV5-4 combines with J gene TRBJ2-6; 10 bases match TRBD2. This CDR3 is 18 amino acids long. Germline V gene sequence: CDR1 SGHNT, CDR2 YYREEE (reference sequence). V shed 0 bases and J 2 bases; nucleotides not matched to a gene: 5.

The chain uses TRBV19 and TRBJ1-6, with D possibly matching TRBD1 (6 bases). CDR3 size: 15 residues. The V end lost 5 bases, the J end lost 8 bases, and 16 bases lay between the germline ends. Germline loops: CDR1 LNHDA, CDR2 SQIVND (reference sequence). For the CDR3, the DNA is TGTGCCAGTAGTCTCGGGCAGGGGTCGTATTCACCCCTCCACTTT. This encodes CASSLGQGSYSPLHF.

CDR3 region: CASSQGTDQPQHF. The CDR3 DNA is TGTGCCAGCAGCCAAGGGACAGATCAGCCCCAGCATTTT. The J gene is TRBJ1-5, the V gene TRBV3-1 (or the pseudogene TRBV3-2), with a weak D call TRBD1 (6 bases). The CDR3 totals 13 residues. The germline gives CDR1 LGHDT, CDR2 YNNKEL (reference sequence). Trimming pared 1 base from V and 5 bases from J, leaving 6 bases between.

This chain connects TRBV19 to TRBJ1-5, with TRBD1 matching over 7 bases. With V trimmed by 9 bases and J by 1 base, 6 bases remained unmatched. The CDR3 is 14 amino acids. Germline CDR1 and CDR2: LNHDA and SQIVND (reference sequence). CDR3 sequence (DNA): TGTGCCAGCGGGACAGCCGAAAGCAATCAGCCCCAGCATTTT. It is translated as CASGTAESNQPQHF.

The CDR3 nucleotides are TGTGCCAGCAGTTATCACGGACAGGGGGCAACTGAAGCTTTCTTT. Protein: CASSYHGQGATEAFF. This sequence joins TRBV6-2 or TRBV6-3 and TRBJ1-1; 11 nucleotides line up with TRBD1. V shed 3 bases, J shed 5 bases, and the junction held 5 bases outside the gene matches. Germline V lookup: CDR1 MNHEY, CDR2 SVGEGT. The CDR3 has 15 residues.

The J gene is TRBJ1-5, the V gene TRBV2; 9 positions agree with TRBD1. Germline-derived CDR1 and CDR2 are SNHLY and FYNNEI. CDR3 length: 15 residues. J was trimmed by 7 bases and V by 5 bases; bases with no gene match: 9. DNA of the CDR3: TGTGCCAGCAGTACCGGGACAGGGCTCCGGCAGCCCCAGCATTTT. Its protein is CASSTGTGLRQPQHF.

This sequence joins TRBV27 and TRBJ1-6; D perhaps matches TRBD1 (6 bases). V was cut by 7 bases and J by 7 bases, with 17 bases left in between. Germline V CDR1 and CDR2: MNHEY, SMNVEV (reference sequence). The CDR3 sequence is 15 residues long. The CDR3, as DNA: TGTGCCAGCATGGCTCCGCAGGGGAGAAATTCACCCCTCCACTTT. It yields the protein CASMAPQGRNSPLHF.

The rearrangement links TRBV7-9 to TRBJ2-3; TRBD2 matches at 8 bases. V shed 5 bases, J shed 3 bases, and the junction held 7 bases outside the gene matches. Germline values: CDR1 SEHNR, CDR2 FQNEAQ (reference sequence). This CDR3 contains 15 residues. The CDR3 sequence: CASSRTSTLTDTQYF. CDR3 bases: TGTGCCAGCAGCCGGACTAGCACCCTGACAGATACGCAGTATTTT.

V usage is TRBV19 and J usage is TRBJ2-4; possibly TRBD2 for D (5 bases). The CDR3 covers 14 residues. In germline, CDR1 is LNHDA, CDR2 SQIVND (reference sequence). The ends were cut back, 3 bases at V and 1 base at J, with 7 bases in the middle. CDR3 nucleotides: TGTGCCAGTAGTATGGGAGTGGCCAAAAACATTCAGTACTTC. As protein: CASSMGVAKNIQYF.

V gene TRBV18 combines with J gene TRBJ2-7; the match to TRBD1 covers 10 bases. The CDR3 is 15 amino acids. Unmatched junction bases numbered 6, after V lost 3 bases and J lost 4 bases. Germline-derived CDR1 and CDR2 are KGHSH and LQKENI. The CDR3 loop reads CASSPQPGQGYEQYF. Written as DNA, the CDR3 is TGTGCCAGCTCACCTCAACCGGGACAGGGGTACGAGCAGTACTTC. The whole variable domain, filled in from reference TRBV18 and TRBJ2-7, reads NAGVMQNPRHLVRRRGQEARLRCSPMKGHSHVYWYRQLPEEGLKFMVYLQKENIIDESGMPKERFSAEFPKEGPSILRIQQVVRGDSAAYFCASSPQPGQGYEQYFGPGTRLTVT.

This clone was detected only once. The chain joins TRBV6-1 to TRBJ2-1, with D possibly being TRBD2 (6 bases). The germline CDR1 and CDR2 sequences are MNHNS and SASEGT. V was cut by 2 bases and J by 4 bases, with 15 bases left in between. CDR3 length: 16 amino acids. CDR3 in amino acids: CASSEYASERYNEQFF. The DNA of the CDR3 is TGTGCCAGCAGTGAATACGCTAGCGAGCGGTACAATGAGCAGTTCTTC.

There are a few counts of this clone. V is TRBV27 and J is TRBJ1-5, with TRBD1 as a possible D gene (5 bases). Looked up from germline, CDR1 is MNHEY and CDR2 is SMNVEV (reference sequence). V gave up 6 bases and J gave up 4 bases, with 10 bases separating them. The CDR3 has 13 residues. The chain's CDR3 is CASRSQENQPQHF. The CDR3 coding sequence is TGTGCCAGCAGATCACAGGAGAATCAGCCCCAGCATTTT.

The rearrangement uses TRBV14 and TRBJ2-6; 7 positions match TRBD1. Trimming removed 5 bases from V and 0 bases from J; junction bases left unmatched: 10. The CDR3 is made up of 18 amino acids. CDR1 and CDR2 from the germline V gene are SGHDN and FVKESK. The chain's CDR3 is CASSGHRDRDSGANVLTF. The CDR3 DNA is TGTGCCAGCAGCGGCCACCGGGACAGAGACTCTGGGGCCAACGTCCTGACTTTC.

This chain joins TRBV25-1 and TRBJ1-1; 8 positions agree with TRBD1. The germline gives CDR1 MGHDK, CDR2 SYGVNS. The J segment lost 4 bases and the V segment lost 8 bases, leaving 9 bases of the junction unmatched. CDR3 size: 14 residues. The CDR3 DNA reads as TGTGCCAGCGTACGTCAGGGGGCGGTCACTGAAGCTTTCTTT. It yields the protein CASVRQGAVTEAFF.

The gene calls are TRBV19 and TRBJ2-1; 14 bases line up with TRBD2. Germline V CDR1 and CDR2: LNHDA, SQIVND (reference sequence). CDR3 length: 17 amino acids. The J segment lost 10 bases and the V segment lost 5 bases, leaving 13 bases of the junction unmatched. The DNA of the CDR3 is TGTGCCAGTAGTTCTCTTCCGGGACTAGCGGGAGAGGGGGAGCAGTTCTTC. Amino acids: CASSSLPGLAGEGEQFF.

The chain couples TRBV5-4 to TRBJ2-3; tentatively, D is TRBD1 (5 bases). The V end was cut by 0 bases, the J end by 3 bases, with 8 bases between. The CDR3 totals 14 residues. Germline V gene lookup returns CDR1 SGHNT and CDR2 YYREEE (reference sequence). The CDR3 is CASSLVQGTDTQYF. The CDR3 DNA follows: TGTGCCAGCAGCTTGGTGCAGGGAACAGATACGCAGTATTTT.

This clone appeared once. This chain links TRBV6-2 or TRBV6-3 with TRBJ2-3, with 7 bases aligning to TRBD1. This CDR3 is 16 amino acids long. The V gene's germline CDR1 is MNHEY and CDR2 SVGEGT. Trimming took 0 bases from V and 4 from J; bases not matched to a gene: 7. CDR3 DNA: TGTGCCAGCAGTTACTCGGGCAGGGGGAGCCCAGATACGCAGTATTTT. Translation: CASSYSGRGSPDTQYF.

The chain employs TRBV4-1 and TRBJ2-7, with TRBD1 as a possible D gene (5 bases). V lost 0 bases and J lost 2, with 11 bases in between. The CDR3 is made up of 15 amino acids. CDR1 MGHRA and CDR2 YSYEKL come from the germline V gene. The CDR3 reads CASSQDWPGPYEQYF. CDR3 nucleotides: TGCGCCAGCAGCCAAGATTGGCCAGGGCCCTACGAGCAGTACTTC.

This clone has a single count. V gene TRBV7-3 combines with J gene TRBJ2-1; 7 positions match TRBD2. Germline CDR1 reads SGHTA; CDR2 reads FQGTGA. Trimming took 5 bases from V and 7 from J; bases not matched to a gene: 14. The CDR3 runs 16 residues. DNA of the CDR3: TGTGCCAGCAGCATCCAAGCGGGGTTAATGAAAAATGAGCAGTTCTTC. Residues: CASSIQAGLMKNEQFF.

The chain uses TRBV6-5 and TRBJ2-5; 8 bases fit TRBD2. This CDR3 comprises 14 residues. The germline gives CDR1 MNHEY, CDR2 SVGAGI. Unmatched junction bases numbered 5, after V lost 7 bases and J lost 1 base. CDR3 sequence reads: CASKAGASQETQYF. CDR3 nucleotide sequence: TGTGCCAGCAAAGCGGGGGCCTCCCAAGAGACCCAGTACTTC.